The clone carrying this T cell receptor (beta chain) was seen more than once but under ten times. The antigen is unknown. The record originates from a study of cytomegalovirus exposure and HLA in healthy donors. Study observations and caveats: Later work found most CMV-associated TCR beta chains apparently HLA-restricted. Earlier analysis looked at TCR beta V segments, and most were productive about 87% or about 30% of the time. Later analysis suggested links between common viral pathogens and several top significant clusters.

The germline gives CDR1 MNHNS, CDR2 SASEGT. V lost 4 bases and J lost 4; bases outside the gene matches: 7. This CDR3 is built from 16 residues. Both 60 Vbeta primers and 13 Jbeta primers went into the PCR. Sequencing was performed with immunoSEQ multiplex PCR; in TCRdb, only in-frame clones are kept and a portion is missing. Found here are around 130,000 clones, just over 70% of them singletons; the top ten hold 2.6%. The specimen was PBMCs. The sequence was collected from a woman aged 55-69 years in good health and CMV-seropositive. The chain couples TRBV6-1 to TRBJ2-5; TRBD1 agrees at 12 bases. CDR3 sequence: CASSVLGTGGSETQYF. CDR3 nucleotide sequence: TGTGCCAGCAGTGTACTGGGGACAGGGGGCTCAGAGACCCAGTACTTC.